The 27 T cell receptor beta chains given below trace back to one sample, sequenced in a study of cytomegalovirus exposure and HLA in healthy donors (dated by TCRdb to between 2016 and 2019). Library construction relied on the immunoSEQ multiplex PCR assay. A mixture of 60 forward primers for TCR Vbeta segments and 13 reverse primers for TCR Jbeta segments was used in the multiplex PCR. What TCRdb holds here is the immuneACCESS table cut down to in-frame rearrangements. Part of the clones is not present; checked against another copy, under half of the missing clones reflect an unresolved V gene, and the others are unexplained. Here the sample has 150,000 to 200,000 clones; 80% to 90% occur a single time. The ten largest account for roughly 10% of the sample. The sequencing input was PBMCs. These receptor sequences come from a man aged 18 to 30 in good health and CMV-seropositive.

The chain couples TRBV7-8 to TRBJ1-2; D remains ambiguous. CDR3 length: 14 residues. Germline V gives CDR1 SGHVS, CDR2 FQNEAQ. Trimming left V 5 bases short and J 5 bases short, with 15 bases between. CDR3 bases: TGTGCCAGCAGCCTCCTCGCGACGGGATATGGCTACACCTTC. The encoded protein is CASSLLATGYGYTF.

This clone was detected only a few times. The V and J genes are TRBV18 and TRBJ1-1; D is ambiguous. The CDR3 is made up of 13 amino acids. Germline V CDR1 and CDR2: KGHSH, LQKENI. Trimming left V 3 bases short and J 0 bases short, with 5 bases between. CDR3 nucleotides: TGTGCCAGCTCACCGTCCATGAACACTGAAGCTTTCTTT. Amino acids: CASSPSMNTEAFF.

This chain uses TRBV5-4 with TRBJ1-2; D remains ambiguous. The CDR3 covers 14 residues. The germline CDR1 and CDR2 sequences are SGHNT and YYREEE (reference sequence). Deletions cut 4 bases from V and 2 bases from J, with 12 bases between. CDR3 region: CASSVSAANYGYTF. Written as DNA, the CDR3 is TGTGCCAGCAGCGTCTCGGCGGCGAACTATGGCTACACCTTC.

V gene TRBV11-2 combines with J gene TRBJ2-3; 8 nucleotides align to TRBD2. Germline V gene data show CDR1 as SGHAT and CDR2 as FQNNGV. Trimming cost V 3 bases and J 4 bases; bases outside gene matches: 6. This CDR3 contains 15 residues. The CDR3 nucleotides read TGTGCCAGCAGCTTTCCCTTCGGGAGGGCAGATACGCAGTATTTT. It yields the protein CASSFPFGRADTQYF.

V usage is TRBV18 and J usage is TRBJ2-7, with 7 nucleotides matching TRBD1. Germline values: CDR1 KGHSH, CDR2 LQKENI. This CDR3 comprises 13 residues. Trimming took 1 base from V and 6 from J; bases not matched to a gene: 3. The CDR3 region has the DNA TGTGCCAGCTCACCACAGAGGGGGCGCGAGCAGTACTTC. This codes for CASSPQRGREQYF. The variable domain in full, with the rest retrieved from reference TRBV18 and TRBJ2-7, is NAGVMQNPRHLVRRRGQEARLRCSPMKGHSHVYWYRQLPEEGLKFMVYLQKENIIDESGMPKERFSAEFPKEGPSILRIQQVVRGDSAAYFCASSPQRGREQYFGPGTRLTVT.

The rearrangement links TRBV5-4 to TRBJ2-1; 11 nucleotides align to TRBD2. This CDR3 has 15 residues. V shed 2 bases, J shed 10 bases, and the junction held 8 bases outside the gene matches. Germline values: CDR1 SGHNT, CDR2 YYREEE (reference sequence). This CDR3 is CASSLIAGGLSEQFF. In DNA form, the CDR3 reads TGTGCCAGCAGCTTAATAGCGGGGGGGCTCAGCGAGCAGTTCTTC.

V usage is TRBV9 and J usage is TRBJ2-7; D might be TRBD2 (6 bases). V lost 6 bases to trimming and J lost 2 bases, with 18 bases between them. The CDR3 sequence is 15 residues long. Germline V gives CDR1 SGDLS, CDR2 YYNGEE. CDR3 region: CASTAHRDFTYEQYF. The CDR3 region has the DNA TGTGCCAGCACTGCGCACCGGGACTTCACCTACGAGCAGTACTTC. Full variable domain (missing parts from reference TRBV9 and TRBJ2-7): DSGVTQTPKHLITATGQRVTLRCSPRSGDLSVYWYQQSLDQGLQFLIQYYNGEERAKGNILERFSAQQFPDLHSELNLSSLELGDSALYFCASTAHRDFTYEQYFGPGTRLTVT.

The chain combines TRBV13 with TRBJ2-7, with 7 positions matching TRBD2. There are 13 residues in the CDR3. CDR1 is PRHDT, CDR2 FYEKMQ, per germline (reference sequence). The J segment lost 6 bases and the V segment lost 5 bases, leaving 7 bases of the junction unmatched. CDR3 bases: TGTGCCAGCAGCACGAGACCTAGCGGCGAGCAGTACTTC. The encoded protein is CASSTRPSGEQYF.

This clone was counted a single time. The chain has TRBV11-2 and TRBJ1-3; 11 bases map to TRBD1. The CDR3 has 17 residues. Germline V CDR1 and CDR2: SGHAT, FQNNGV. J lost 1 base, V lost 3 bases, and 5 bases had no gene match. The CDR3: CASSFRTGGASGNTIYF. The DNA for the CDR3 is TGTGCCAGCAGCTTTAGGACAGGGGGCGCATCTGGAAACACCATATATTTT.

The J gene is TRBJ1-2, the V gene TRBV7-9; a weak D match, TRBD1 (6 bases). Trimming left V 5 bases short and J 1 base short, with 14 bases between. Per the germline V gene, CDR1 is SEHNR and CDR2 is FQNEAQ (reference sequence). The CDR3 spans 15 residues. Here the CDR3 reads CASSPSGGLNYGYTF. The CDR3 DNA reads as TGTGCCAGCAGCCCTAGCGGGGGGCTTAACTATGGCTACACCTTC.

This chain connects TRBV2 to TRBJ2-7; 11 positions agree with TRBD1. This CDR3 region has 15 residues. V shed 11 bases and J 3 bases; nucleotides not matched to a gene: 12. The germline V gene has CDR1 SNHLY and CDR2 FYNNEI. In nucleotides, the CDR3 is TGTGCCGGGGGGATTACCGGGACAGGGGGCTACGAGCAGTACTTC. It yields the protein CAGGITGTGGYEQYF. The variable domain in full, with the rest retrieved from reference TRBV2 and TRBJ2-7, is EPEVTQTPSHQVTQMGQEVILRCVPISNHLYFYWYRQILGQKVEFLVSFYNNEISEKSEIFDDQFSVERPDGSNFTLKIRSTKLEDSAMYFCAGGITGTGGYEQYFGPGTRLTVT.

CDR3 nucleotide sequence: TGTGCCAGCAGTCCGACTAGCGGGAACACCGGGGAGCTGTTTTTT. This encodes CASSPTSGNTGELFF. The rearrangement uses TRBV7-9 and TRBJ2-2; 9 bases agree with TRBD2. With 6 bases clipped from V and 1 base from J, the junction kept 3 bases outside the gene matches. Germline values: CDR1 SEHNR, CDR2 FQNEAQ (reference sequence). The CDR3 length is 15 residues.

In its sample, this clone was seen once. The rearrangement joins TRBV6-4 to TRBJ2-1, with 8 positions matching TRBD2. The CDR3 is made up of 15 amino acids. V shed 6 bases, J shed 6 bases, and the junction held 10 bases outside the gene matches. Germline V lookup: CDR1 MRHNA, CDR2 SNTAGT. CDR3: CASRAEAGASNEQFF. The CDR3 nucleotides are TGTGCCAGCAGGGCAGAAGCGGGGGCCTCCAATGAGCAGTTCTTC.

The rearrangement uses TRBV6-6 and TRBJ2-5; 8 positions agree with TRBD1. This CDR3 contains 14 residues. Germline trimming cut 6 bases from V and 5 bases from J; bases unmatched to any gene: 8. From germline, CDR1 is MNHNY and CDR2 SVGAGI (reference sequence). In DNA, the CDR3 is TGTGCCAGCAGAGACCAGGGGGCGGGGGAGACCCAGTACTTC. Amino acids: CASRDQGAGETQYF.

The chain has TRBV28 and TRBJ2-5; TRBD1 aligns across 8 bases. The CDR3 runs to 18 residues. Germline V lookup: CDR1 MDHEN, CDR2 SYDVKM. The J segment lost 1 base and the V segment lost 0 bases, leaving 10 bases of the junction unmatched. CDR3 amino acids: CASSLWSGQGRSQETQYF. The CDR3, as DNA: TGTGCCAGCAGTTTATGGAGTGGACAGGGTCGCTCCCAAGAGACCCAGTACTTC.

The gene calls are TRBV18 and TRBJ2-5, with 7 bases that match TRBD2. The CDR3 has 15 residues. Germline V gives CDR1 KGHSH, CDR2 LQKENI. Unmatched junction bases numbered 7, after V lost 2 bases and J lost 4 bases. The CDR3 is CASSPSRGVGETQYF. The CDR3 DNA reads as TGTGCCAGCTCACCATCACGGGGGGTTGGAGAGACCCAGTACTTC.

CDR3 residues: CASSQTGTLNYGYTF. CDR3 coding DNA: TGCGCCAGCAGCCAAACCGGGACACTTAACTATGGCTACACCTTC. This chain links TRBV4-1 with TRBJ1-2; tentatively, D is TRBD1 (6 bases). Germline V gene lookup returns CDR1 MGHRA and CDR2 YSYEKL. The ends were cut back, 2 bases at V and 1 base at J, with 11 bases in the middle. This CDR3 is 15 amino acids long.

In its sample, this clone was seen a few times. The V gene is TRBV6-6, the J gene TRBJ1-6; D is unclear. Per germline, CDR1 MNHNY and CDR2 SVGAGI (reference sequence). V was pared by 2 bases and J by 9 bases, with 11 bases between. The CDR3 loop spans 14 amino acids. The CDR3 loop reads CASSYTEPLSPLHF. In DNA form, the CDR3 reads TGTGCCAGCAGTTACACCGAGCCCCTTTCACCCCTCCACTTT.

This chain uses TRBV15 with TRBJ1-1; maybe TRBD1 (6 bases). Trimming pared 4 bases from V and 4 bases from J, leaving 16 bases between. CDR3 length equals 15 residues. Germline V gives CDR1 LNHNV, CDR2 YYDKDF (reference sequence). The DNA of the CDR3 is TGTGCCACCAGCACGAGGGAGGGGGGGCCCACTGAAGCTTTCTTT. It yields the protein CATSTREGGPTEAFF.

The gene calls are TRBV2 and TRBJ2-2; 8 bases are shared with TRBD1. The CDR3 has 15 residues. CDR1 and CDR2 (germline): SNHLY, FYNNEI. J gave up 7 bases and V 6 bases, and 10 bases lay outside the gene matches. The CDR3 region is CASRRQTGGNGELFF. The CDR3 DNA follows: TGTGCCAGCAGGCGTCAAACAGGGGGGAACGGGGAGCTGTTTTTT.

This chain links TRBV7-2 with TRBJ1-1; TRBD1 is a possible D gene (5 bases). Germline V lookup: CDR1 SGHTA, CDR2 FQGNSA. The CDR3 covers 15 residues. Trimming removed 1 base from V and 4 bases from J, with 13 bases in between. The DNA for the CDR3 is TGTGCCAGCAGCTTAGTGTCGGGGGGGAGCACTGAAGCTTTCTTT. Translated: CASSLVSGGSTEAFF.

This clone was seen only a few times. The chain is built from TRBV6-1 and TRBJ1-3; D unclear. Germline V CDR1 and CDR2: MNHNS, SASEGT. This CDR3 is 12 amino acids long. V was clipped by 3 bases and J by 6 bases, with 6 bases between them. CDR3 DNA sequence: TGTGCCAGCAGTGAGAGTGAAAACACCATATATTTT. This sequence encodes CASSESENTIYF.

This clone was seen a single time. CDR3 amino acids: CSVASQETQYF. CDR3 coding DNA: TGCAGCGTTGCGTCCCAAGAGACCCAGTACTTC. The V call is TRBV29-1, the J call TRBJ2-5; unclear D gene. The V gene's germline CDR1 is SQVTM and CDR2 ANQGSEA. V was trimmed by 4 bases and J by 1 base, leaving 4 bases between them. This CDR3 spans 11 amino acids. Filled out from reference TRBV29-1 and TRBJ2-5, the complete variable domain reads SAVISQKPSRDICQRGTSLTIQCQVDSQVTMMFWYRQQPGQSLTLIATANQGSEATYESGFVIDKFPISRPNLTFSTLTVSNMSPEDSSIYLCSVASQETQYFGPGTRLLVL.

This clone was counted once. The chain joins TRBV5-6 to TRBJ2-7, with a weak D call TRBD1 (6 bases). Between the trimmed V and J ends, which lost 4 bases and 2 bases, there was a span of 22 bases. CDR3 size: 17 residues. Germline values: CDR1 SGHDT, CDR2 YYEEEE. The CDR3 coding sequence is TGTGCCAGCAGCCCGACGGACAGTCCGGGGCCCCCCTACGAGCAGTACTTC. This encodes CASSPTDSPGPPYEQYF.

This chain connects TRBV5-6 to TRBJ1-5, with D perhaps TRBD1 (6 bases). This CDR3 has 17 residues. Germline CDR1 SGHDT, CDR2 YYEEEE. The ends were cut back, 2 bases at V and 4 bases at J, with 19 bases in the middle. The CDR3 region is CASSFYDAGVINQPQHF. The CDR3 region has the DNA TGTGCCAGCAGCTTTTATGATGCAGGGGTGATAAATCAGCCCCAGCATTTT.

This clone was seen only once. This sequence joins TRBV5-1 and TRBJ2-5; TRBD2 agrees at 10 bases. The CDR3 loop spans 18 amino acids. Germline lookup yields CDR1 SGHRS and CDR2 YFSETQ. Losses at the gene ends were 4 bases for V and 2 bases for J; bases not matched to a gene: 14. The DNA of the CDR3 is TGCGCCAGCAGCCCAGCCCTTTTGGTAGCGGGGGGACAAGAGACCCAGTACTTC. Amino acids: CASSPALLVAGGQETQYF.

The V gene is TRBV27, the J gene TRBJ2-5, with D maybe TRBD2 (7 bases). From germline, CDR1 is MNHEY and CDR2 SMNVEV (reference sequence). There are 13 residues in the CDR3. The germline V and J ends were trimmed by 8 bases and 3 bases, with 13 bases remaining between them. CDR3 loop: CASRRGGEETQYF. The CDR3 DNA is TGTGCCAGCCGTAGGGGGGGGGAAGAGACCCAGTACTTC.